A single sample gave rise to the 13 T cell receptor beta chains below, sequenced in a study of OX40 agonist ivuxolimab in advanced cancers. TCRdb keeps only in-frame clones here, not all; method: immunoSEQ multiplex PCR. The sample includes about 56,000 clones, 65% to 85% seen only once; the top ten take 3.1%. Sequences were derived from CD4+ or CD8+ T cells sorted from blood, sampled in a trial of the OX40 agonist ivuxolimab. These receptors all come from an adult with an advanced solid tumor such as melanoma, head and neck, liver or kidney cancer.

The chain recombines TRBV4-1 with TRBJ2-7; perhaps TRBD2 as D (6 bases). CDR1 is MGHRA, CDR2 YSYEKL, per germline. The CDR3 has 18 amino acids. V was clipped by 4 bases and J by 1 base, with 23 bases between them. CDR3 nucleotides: TGCGCCAGCAGCCGGAATTATGGAGCGGAGGGCGTTTCCTACGAGCAGTACTTC. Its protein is CASSRNYGAEGVSYEQYF.

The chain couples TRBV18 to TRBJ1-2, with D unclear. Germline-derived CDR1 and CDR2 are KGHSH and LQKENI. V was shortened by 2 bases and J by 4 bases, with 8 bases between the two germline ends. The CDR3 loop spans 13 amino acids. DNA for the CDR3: TGTGCCAGCTCACCAGAGGAGAGCTATGGCTACACCTTC. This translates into CASSPEESYGYTF.

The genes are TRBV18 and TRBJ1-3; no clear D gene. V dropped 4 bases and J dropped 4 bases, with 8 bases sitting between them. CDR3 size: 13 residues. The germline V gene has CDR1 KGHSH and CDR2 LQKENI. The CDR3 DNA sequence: TGTGCCAGCTCACAGAATCCAGGAAACACCATATATTTT. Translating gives CASSQNPGNTIYF. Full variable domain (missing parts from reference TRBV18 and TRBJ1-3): NAGVMQNPRHLVRRRGQEARLRCSPMKGHSHVYWYRQLPEEGLKFMVYLQKENIIDESGMPKERFSAEFPKEGPSILRIQQVVRGDSAAYFCASSQNPGNTIYFGEGSWLTVV.

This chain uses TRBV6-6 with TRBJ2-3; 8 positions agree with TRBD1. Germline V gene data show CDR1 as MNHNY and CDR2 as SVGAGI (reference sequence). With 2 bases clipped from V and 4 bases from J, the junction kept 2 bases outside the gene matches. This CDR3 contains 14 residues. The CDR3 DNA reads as TGTGCCAGCAGTTACCGACAGGGGTCAGATACGCAGTATTTT. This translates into CASSYRQGSDTQYF.

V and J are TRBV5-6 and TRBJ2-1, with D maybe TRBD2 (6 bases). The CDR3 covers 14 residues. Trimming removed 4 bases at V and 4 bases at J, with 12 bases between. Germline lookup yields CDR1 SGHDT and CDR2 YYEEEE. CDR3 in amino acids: CASSPRGRYNEQFF. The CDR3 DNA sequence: TGTGCCAGCAGCCCACGGGGGAGGTACAATGAGCAGTTCTTC.

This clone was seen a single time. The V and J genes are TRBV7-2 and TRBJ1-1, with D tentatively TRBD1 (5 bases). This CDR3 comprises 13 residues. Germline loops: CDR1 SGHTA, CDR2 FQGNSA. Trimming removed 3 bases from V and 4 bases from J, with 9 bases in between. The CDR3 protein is CASSFPGGTEAFF. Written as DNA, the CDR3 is TGTGCCAGCAGCTTTCCCGGGGGCACTGAAGCTTTCTTT.

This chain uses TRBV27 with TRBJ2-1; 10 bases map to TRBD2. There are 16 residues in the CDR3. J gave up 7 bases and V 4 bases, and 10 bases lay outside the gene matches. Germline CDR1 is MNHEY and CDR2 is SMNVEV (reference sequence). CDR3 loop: CASSYYGLAVINEQFF. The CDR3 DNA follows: TGTGCCAGCAGTTACTACGGACTAGCGGTTATTAATGAGCAGTTCTTC.

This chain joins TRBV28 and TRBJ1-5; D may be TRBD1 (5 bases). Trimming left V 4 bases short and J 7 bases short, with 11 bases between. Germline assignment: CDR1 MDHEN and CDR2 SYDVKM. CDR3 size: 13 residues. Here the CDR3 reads CASSSPGIQPQHF. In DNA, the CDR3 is TGTGCCAGCAGTTCCCCAGGGATACAGCCCCAGCATTTT.

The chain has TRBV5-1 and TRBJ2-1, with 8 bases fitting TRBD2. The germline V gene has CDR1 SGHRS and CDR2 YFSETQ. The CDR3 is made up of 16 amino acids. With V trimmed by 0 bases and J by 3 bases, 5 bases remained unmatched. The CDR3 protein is CASSLDGSGDYNEQFF. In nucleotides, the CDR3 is TGCGCCAGCAGCTTGGATGGTAGCGGGGACTACAATGAGCAGTTCTTC.

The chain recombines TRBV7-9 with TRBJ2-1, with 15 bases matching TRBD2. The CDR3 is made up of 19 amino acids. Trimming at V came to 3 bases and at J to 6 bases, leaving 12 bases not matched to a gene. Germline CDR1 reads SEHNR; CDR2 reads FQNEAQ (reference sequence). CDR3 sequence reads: CASSFVPGLAGGVVNEQFF. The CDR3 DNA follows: TGTGCCAGCAGCTTCGTCCCCGGACTAGCGGGAGGGGTTGTCAATGAGCAGTTCTTC. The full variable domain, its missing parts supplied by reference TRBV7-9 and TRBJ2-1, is DTGVSQNPRHKITKRGQNVTFRCDPISEHNRLYWYRQTLGQGPEFLTYFQNEAQLEKSRLLSDRFSAERPKGSFSTLEIQRTEQGDSAMYLCASSFVPGLAGGVVNEQFFGPGTRLTVL.

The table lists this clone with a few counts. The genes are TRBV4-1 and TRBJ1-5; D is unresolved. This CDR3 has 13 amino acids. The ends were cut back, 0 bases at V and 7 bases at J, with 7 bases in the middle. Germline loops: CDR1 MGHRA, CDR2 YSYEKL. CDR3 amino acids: CASSQDLWQPQHF. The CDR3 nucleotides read TGCGCCAGCAGCCAAGATTTGTGGCAGCCCCAGCATTTT.

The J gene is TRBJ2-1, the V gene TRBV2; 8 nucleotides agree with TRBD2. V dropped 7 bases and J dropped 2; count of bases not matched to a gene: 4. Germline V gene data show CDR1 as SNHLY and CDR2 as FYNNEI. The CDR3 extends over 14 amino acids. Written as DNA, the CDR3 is TGTGCCAGCAACAGCGGGAGCCCCTACAATGAGCAGTTCTTC. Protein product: CASNSGSPYNEQFF.

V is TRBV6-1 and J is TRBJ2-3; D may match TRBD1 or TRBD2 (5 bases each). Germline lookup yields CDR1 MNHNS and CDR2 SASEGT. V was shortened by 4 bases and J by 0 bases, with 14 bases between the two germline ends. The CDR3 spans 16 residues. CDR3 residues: CASSGLRDGSTDTQYF. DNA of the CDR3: TGTGCCAGCAGTGGGCTCCGGGACGGAAGCACAGATACGCAGTATTTT.